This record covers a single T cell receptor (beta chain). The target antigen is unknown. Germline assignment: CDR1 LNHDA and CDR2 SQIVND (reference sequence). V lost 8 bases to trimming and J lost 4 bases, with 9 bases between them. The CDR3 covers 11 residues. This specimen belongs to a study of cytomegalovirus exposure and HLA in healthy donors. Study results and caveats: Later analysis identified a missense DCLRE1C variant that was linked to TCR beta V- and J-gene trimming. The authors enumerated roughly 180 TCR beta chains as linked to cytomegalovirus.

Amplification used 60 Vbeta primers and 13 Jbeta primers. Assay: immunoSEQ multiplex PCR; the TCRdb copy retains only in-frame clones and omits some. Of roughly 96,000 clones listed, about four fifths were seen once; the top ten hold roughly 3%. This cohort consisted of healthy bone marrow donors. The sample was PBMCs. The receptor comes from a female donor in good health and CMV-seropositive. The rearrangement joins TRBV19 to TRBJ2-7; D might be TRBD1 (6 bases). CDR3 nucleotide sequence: TGTGCCAGTGGACAGTTTTACGAGCAGTACTTC. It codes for CASGQFYEQYF.